A selection of T cell receptor beta chains follows, all from one sample in a study of cytomegalovirus exposure and HLA in healthy donors. Libraries were prepared by immunoSEQ multiplex PCR; TCRdb keeps only in-frame clonotypes and omits some of them. The table records 90,000 to 120,000 clones, about a tenth of them present only once. The sequenced sample was PBMCs. These receptors originate from a man between 40 and 49 years old in good health and CMV-seropositive. Each CDR3 is given with its conserved first and last residue. D genes are given only for firm matches. Rows give clone size only sometimes, using once, few, many, or a class for an expanded clone.

TRBD2,TRBJ2-7,few,TRBV25-1,TGTGCCAGCAACGGACTAGCGGTCTACGAGCAGTACTTC,CASNGLAVYEQYF
.,TRBJ1-4,.,TRBV18,TGTGCCAGCTCACGTACACTACAGGCGACTAATGAAAAACTGTTTTTT,CASSRTLQATNEKLFF
.,TRBJ1-1,few,TRBV7-2,TGTGCCAGCAGCCCCCCCTCTAACACTGAAGCTTTCTTT,CASSPPSNTEAFF
TRBD1,TRBJ2-3,.,TRBV7-6,TGTGCCAGCAGCTTCGGGACAGGGGGGCAAGATACGCAGTATTTT,CASSFGTGGQDTQYF
.,TRBJ2-7,.,TRBV7-2,TGTGCCAGCAGCCAAAACGGGGCAGGGACTTTGAAGCAGTACTTC,CASSQNGAGTLKQYF
.,TRBJ2-3,.,TRBV5-6,TGTGCCAGCAGCTCCTCTTTGGACAGCTTAGAAGATACGCAGTATTTT,CASSSSLDSLEDTQYF
TRBD1,TRBJ1-1,few,TRBV10-1,TGCGCCAGCAGTGAGGGGCAGGGGGCTAAGGTTGAAGCTTTCTTT,CASSEGQGAKVEAFF
TRBD2,TRBJ2-7,.,TRBV7-9,TGTGCCAGCCACTCCGGGACTAGCATCTACGAGCAGTACTTC,CASHSGTSIYEQYF
TRBD2,TRBJ2-5,.,TRBV19,TGTGCCAGTAGTAATCCTAGCGGGAGGGGGACCCAGTACTTC,CASSNPSGRGTQYF
TRBD1,TRBJ2-5,.,TRBV5-6,TGTGCCAGCAGCTCCCTGTACCGGGACAGTCAAGAGACCCAGTACTTC,CASSSLYRDSQETQYF